The 11 T cell receptor beta chains below come from one sample, sequenced in a study of T cells in Graves' hyperthyroidism and ophthalmopathy. Amplified regions were TCR beta CDR3 sequences from RNA transcripts. Initially, a first-round RT-PCR of the TCR CDR3 employed the HTBI primer set. TCRdb re-called the multiplex PCR reads with MiXCR, one entry per CDR3 protein. The repertoire holds about 210,000 distinct CDR3 sequences, with roughly 18% as singletons. Sequenced material: blood. Every receptor here comes from a man in his fifties with Graves' hyperthyroidism.

This clonotype came up many times. This chain connects TRBV28 to TRBJ2-1, with D possibly matching TRBD2 (6 bases). Between the trimmed V and J ends, which lost 7 bases and 5 bases, there was a span of 21 bases. CDR1 and CDR2 (germline): MDHEN, SYDVKM. This CDR3 is 16 amino acids long. DNA for the CDR3: TGTGCCAGCATCCGATCGGGACTCACATCGAACAATGAGCAGTTCTTC. This sequence encodes CASIRSGLTSNNEQFF.

V usage is TRBV7-8 and J usage is TRBJ2-7, with 7 nucleotides matching TRBD1. CDR1 is SGHVS and CDR2 is FQNEAQ in the germline V gene. The CDR3 loop spans 16 amino acids. V lost 3 bases to trimming and J lost 5 bases; unmatched junction nucleotides: 13. In nucleotides, the CDR3 is TGTGCCAGCAGCTTGACCCCGGGACAGTCTTTCAACGAGCAGTACTTC. Its translation: CASSLTPGQSFNEQYF.

This clonotype was counted many times. V gene TRBV12-3 or TRBV12-4 combines with J gene TRBJ1-5; no firm D call. With 5 bases removed from V and 5 bases from J, the gap between germline ends came to 10 bases. The CDR3 length is 13 residues. CDR3 in amino acids: CASSLDLYQPQHF. Written as DNA, the CDR3 is TGTGCCAGCAGTCTTGACCTATATCAGCCCCAGCATTTT.

CDR3 sequence reads: CASAQTSGTQETQYF. The CDR3 DNA reads TGTGCTAGTGCCCAGACTAGCGGGACCCAAGAGACCCAGTACTTC. The chain is built from TRBV12-5 and TRBJ2-5; 11 bases are shared with TRBD2. The V gene end was trimmed by 7 bases and the J gene end by 1 base; junction bases not matched to a gene: 5. The CDR3 has 15 amino acids. The V gene's germline CDR1 is LGHNT and CDR2 FRNRAP. The whole variable domain, remainder taken from reference TRBV12-5 and TRBJ2-5, is DARVTQTPRHKVTEMGQEVTMRCQPILGHNTVFWYRQTMMQGLELLAYFRNRAPLDDSGMPKDRFSAEMPDATLATLKIQPSEPRDSAVYFCASAQTSGTQETQYFGPGTRLLVL.

This clonotype was counted a few times. V usage is TRBV20-1 and J usage is TRBJ2-2; D remains unclear. CDR1 and CDR2 (germline): DFQATT, SNEGSKA (reference sequence). The CDR3 length is 13 residues. The V end lost 3 bases, the J end lost 4 bases, and 9 bases lay between the germline ends. The chain's CDR3 is CSASTGPTGELFF. The CDR3 coding sequence is TGCAGTGCTAGTACGGGCCCCACCGGGGAGCTGTTTTTT.

This clonotype has a count of ten or more. This chain connects TRBV11-3 to TRBJ2-7; 7 bases line up with TRBD2. This CDR3 has 12 amino acids. The V and J ends lost 5 bases and 5 bases, in that order; junction bases with no gene match: 3. The germline V gene encodes CDR1 SGHNT and CDR2 YENEEA. The CDR3 protein is CASSRGTNEQYF. In nucleotides, the CDR3 is TGTGCCAGCAGCCGGGGGACTAACGAGCAGTACTTC.

The sample holds many counts of this clonotype. This chain links TRBV30 with TRBJ2-1; 11 nucleotides align to TRBD2. The germline V gene encodes CDR1 GTSNPN and CDR2 SVGIG (reference sequence). V shed 5 bases, J shed 0 bases, and the junction held 15 bases outside the gene matches. The CDR3 sequence is 19 residues long. This CDR3 is CAWDTSGSQVFFSYNEQFF. Here the CDR3 DNA reads TGTGCCTGGGACACTAGCGGGAGTCAGGTGTTTTTCTCCTACAATGAGCAGTTCTTC.

In its sample, this clonotype was seen many times. The rearrangement joins TRBV3-1 to TRBJ2-1; D gene ambiguous. Germline lookup yields CDR1 LGHDT and CDR2 YNNKEL (reference sequence). V lost 2 bases and J 2 bases, leaving 13 bases between the germline ends. The CDR3 totals 16 residues. The CDR3, as DNA: TGTGCCAGCAGCCAACCCTCCTTATCCCCCTACAATGAGCAGTTCTTC. This gives the protein CASSQPSLSPYNEQFF.

V gene TRBV28 combines with J gene TRBJ1-1; 8 positions agree with TRBD1. The CDR3 has 14 amino acids. V lost 2 bases to trimming and J lost 3 bases; unmatched junction nucleotides: 2. Germline-derived CDR1 and CDR2 are MDHEN and SYDVKM. The CDR3 reads CASSLGQGYTEAFF. CDR3 DNA: TGTGCCAGCAGTTTAGGACAGGGTTACACTGAAGCTTTCTTT.

This clonotype was seen repeatedly, ten times or more. This rearrangement joins TRBV7-8 to TRBJ2-7, with TRBD2 identical over 10 bases. J lost 2 bases, V lost 5 bases, and 12 bases had no gene match. The length of the CDR3 is 17 residues. CDR1 is SGHVS, CDR2 FQNEAQ, per germline. CDR3: CASSPRRAGGRTYEQYF. In DNA, the CDR3 is TGTGCCAGCAGCCCTCGGCGAGCGGGAGGGCGCACCTACGAGCAGTACTTC.

In its sample, this clonotype was seen a few times. The V and J genes are TRBV25-1 and TRBJ1-4, with D perhaps TRBD1 (5 bases). CDR1 is MGHDK and CDR2 is SYGVNS in the germline V gene. The CDR3 loop spans 13 amino acids. Deletions cut 4 bases from V and 7 bases from J, with 10 bases between. The CDR3 protein is CASSAGGGEKLFF. Written as DNA, the CDR3 is TGTGCCAGCAGTGCTGGGGGGGGTGAAAAACTGTTTTTT.